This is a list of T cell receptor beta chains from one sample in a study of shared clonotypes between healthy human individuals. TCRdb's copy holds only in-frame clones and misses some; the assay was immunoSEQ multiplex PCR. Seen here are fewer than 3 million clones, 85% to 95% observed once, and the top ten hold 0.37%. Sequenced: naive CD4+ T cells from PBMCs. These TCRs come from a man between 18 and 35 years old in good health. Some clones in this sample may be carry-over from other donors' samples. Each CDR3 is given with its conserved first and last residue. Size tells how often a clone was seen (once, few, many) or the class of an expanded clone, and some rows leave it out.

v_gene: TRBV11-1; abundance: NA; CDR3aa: CASSWGVAEGTEQFF
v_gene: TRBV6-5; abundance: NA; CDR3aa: CASRKQGRDTEAFF
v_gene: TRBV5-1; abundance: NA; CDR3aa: CASSLGAGSRTGNTIYF
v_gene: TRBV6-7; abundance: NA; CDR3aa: CASSYSKHYNEQFF
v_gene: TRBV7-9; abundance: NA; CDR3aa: CASSLNGNEKLFF
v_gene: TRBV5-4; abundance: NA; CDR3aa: CASSLTSGRAMETQYF
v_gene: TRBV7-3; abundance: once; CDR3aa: CASSSTGGATAFF
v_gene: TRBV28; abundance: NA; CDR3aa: CASNRRTLGLYTQYF
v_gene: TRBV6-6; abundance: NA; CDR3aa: CASTLLAGYNEQFF
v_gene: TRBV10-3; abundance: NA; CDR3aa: CAISDHSGSENEQFF
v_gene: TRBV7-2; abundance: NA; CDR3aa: CASSLYAGPGAQYF
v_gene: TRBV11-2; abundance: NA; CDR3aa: CASSHTAGLEYGYTF
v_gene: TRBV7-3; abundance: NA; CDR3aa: CASSLTGGNTEAFF
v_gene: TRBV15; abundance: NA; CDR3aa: CATSKPGDPSYEQYF
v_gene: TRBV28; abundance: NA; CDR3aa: CASGLRNSGQGRLLYGYTF
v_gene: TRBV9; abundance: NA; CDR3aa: CASSGSHPGEQYF
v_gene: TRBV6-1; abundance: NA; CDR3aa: CASSVRGQSYGYTF
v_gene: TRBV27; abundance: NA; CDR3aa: CASSPYVAYEQYF
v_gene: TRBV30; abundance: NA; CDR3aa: CAWSNGRGREAFF
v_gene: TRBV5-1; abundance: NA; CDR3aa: CASSSTGTYGYTF
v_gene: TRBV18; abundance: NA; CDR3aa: CASSPIPLDVSGGSGANVLTF
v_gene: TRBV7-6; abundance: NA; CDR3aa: CASSPLGSGSVYEQYF
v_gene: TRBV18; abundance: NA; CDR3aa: CASSPTSGREETQYF
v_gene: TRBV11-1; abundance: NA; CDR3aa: CASIQQGKRYNEQFF
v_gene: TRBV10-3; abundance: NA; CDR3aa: CAISESRGGLGLSGNTIYF
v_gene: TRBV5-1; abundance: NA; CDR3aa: CASSSGTAKETQYF
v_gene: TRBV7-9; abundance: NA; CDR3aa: CASSSNRGSATNEKLFF
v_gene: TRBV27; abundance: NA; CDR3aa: CASSIQGRPYNEQFF
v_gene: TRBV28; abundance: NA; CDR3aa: CASSLSRGRGYGYTF
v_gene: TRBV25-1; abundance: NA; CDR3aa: CASSEETGGISPLHF
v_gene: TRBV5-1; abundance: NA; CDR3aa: CASSLGVAGHPETQYF
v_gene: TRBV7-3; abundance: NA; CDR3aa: CASSTWTSGSTDTQYF
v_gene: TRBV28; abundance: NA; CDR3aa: CASAGKGAEAFF
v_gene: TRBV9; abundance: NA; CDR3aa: CASSVDDNQPQHF
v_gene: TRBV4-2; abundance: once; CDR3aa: CASSLRLAGADEQFF
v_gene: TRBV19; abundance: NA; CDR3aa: CASSIVQGSYGYTF
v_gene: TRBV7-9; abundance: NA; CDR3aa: CASSGRQTNYGYTF
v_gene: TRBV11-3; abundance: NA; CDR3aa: CASSLGRGLASKQFF
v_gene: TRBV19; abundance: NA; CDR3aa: CASSIRTGTGENF
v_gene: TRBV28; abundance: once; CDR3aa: CASSLIRGHEQFF
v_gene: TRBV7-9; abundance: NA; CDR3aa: CASSRGTGSYGYTF
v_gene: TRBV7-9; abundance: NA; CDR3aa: CASSLGRAMAVREQYF
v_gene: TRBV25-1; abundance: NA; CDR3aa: CASSKLAGGYEQYF
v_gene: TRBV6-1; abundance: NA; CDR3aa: CASRIAGVETQYF
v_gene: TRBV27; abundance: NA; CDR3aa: CASSPLAFQETQYF
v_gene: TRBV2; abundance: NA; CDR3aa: CASNIKGAEAFF
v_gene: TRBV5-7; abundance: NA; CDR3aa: CASSLAHSTATYEQYF
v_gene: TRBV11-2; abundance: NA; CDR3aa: CASSSTGTATYEQYF
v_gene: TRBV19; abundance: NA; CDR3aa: CASSDTGTPRYEQFF
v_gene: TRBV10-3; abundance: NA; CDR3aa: CAISESRVVSNTGELFF
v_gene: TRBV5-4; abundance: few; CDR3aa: CASRAERWRGTEAFF
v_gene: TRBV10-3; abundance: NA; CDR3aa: CATRGAGGTDEQFF
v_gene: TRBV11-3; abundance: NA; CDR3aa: CASSPRERGGHEQFF
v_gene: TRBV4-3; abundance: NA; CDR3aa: CASSQEPGTVQKYGYTF
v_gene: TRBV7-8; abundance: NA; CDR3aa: CASSSYYEQYF
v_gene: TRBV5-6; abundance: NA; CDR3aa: CASSQRPGQGHNEQFF
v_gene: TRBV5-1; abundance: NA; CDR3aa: CASSWGSGTDTQYF
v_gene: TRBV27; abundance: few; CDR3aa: CASSLSGRDGYTF